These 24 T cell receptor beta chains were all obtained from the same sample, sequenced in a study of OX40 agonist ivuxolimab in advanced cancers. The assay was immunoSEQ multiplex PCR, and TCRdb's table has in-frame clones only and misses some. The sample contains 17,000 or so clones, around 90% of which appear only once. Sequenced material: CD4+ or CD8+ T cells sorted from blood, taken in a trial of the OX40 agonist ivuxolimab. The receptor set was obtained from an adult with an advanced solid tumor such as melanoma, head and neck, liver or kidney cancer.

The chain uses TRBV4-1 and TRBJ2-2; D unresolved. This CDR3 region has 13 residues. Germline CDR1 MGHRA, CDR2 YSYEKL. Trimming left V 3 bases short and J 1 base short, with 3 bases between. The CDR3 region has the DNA TGCGCCAGCAGCCAGGGGAACACCGGGGAGCTGTTTTTT. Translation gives CASSQGNTGELFF.

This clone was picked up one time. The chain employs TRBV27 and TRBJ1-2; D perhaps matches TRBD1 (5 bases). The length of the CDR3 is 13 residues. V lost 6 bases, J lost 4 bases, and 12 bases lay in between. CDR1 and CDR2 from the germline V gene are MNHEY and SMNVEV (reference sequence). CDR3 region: CASRMGEGYGYTF. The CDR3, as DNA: TGTGCCAGCAGGATGGGGGAGGGCTATGGCTACACCTTC.

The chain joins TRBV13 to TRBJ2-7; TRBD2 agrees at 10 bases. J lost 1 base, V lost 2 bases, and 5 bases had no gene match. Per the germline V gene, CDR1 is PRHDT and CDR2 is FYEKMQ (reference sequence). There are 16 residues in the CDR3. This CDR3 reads CASSLQRTSGSYEQYF. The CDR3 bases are TGTGCCAGCAGCTTACAACGGACTAGCGGATCCTACGAGCAGTACTTC.

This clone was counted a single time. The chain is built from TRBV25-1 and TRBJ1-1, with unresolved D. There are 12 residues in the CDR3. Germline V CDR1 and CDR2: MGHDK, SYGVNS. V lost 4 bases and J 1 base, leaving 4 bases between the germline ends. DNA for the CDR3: TGTGCCAGCAGTGTTGCGAACACTGAAGCTTTCTTT. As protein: CASSVANTEAFF.

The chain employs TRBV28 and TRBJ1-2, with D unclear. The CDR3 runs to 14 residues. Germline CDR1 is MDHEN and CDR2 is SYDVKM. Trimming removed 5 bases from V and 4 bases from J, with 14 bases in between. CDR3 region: CASSSIRTVYGYTF. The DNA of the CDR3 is TGTGCCAGCAGTAGTATCCGAACAGTCTATGGCTACACCTTC.

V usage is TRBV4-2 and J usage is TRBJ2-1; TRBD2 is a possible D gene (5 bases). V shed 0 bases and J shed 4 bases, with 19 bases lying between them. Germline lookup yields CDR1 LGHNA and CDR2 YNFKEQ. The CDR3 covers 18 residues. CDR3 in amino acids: CASSQDPSGELSYNEQFF. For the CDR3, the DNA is TGTGCCAGCAGCCAAGACCCCAGTGGGGAGTTGTCTTACAATGAGCAGTTCTTC.

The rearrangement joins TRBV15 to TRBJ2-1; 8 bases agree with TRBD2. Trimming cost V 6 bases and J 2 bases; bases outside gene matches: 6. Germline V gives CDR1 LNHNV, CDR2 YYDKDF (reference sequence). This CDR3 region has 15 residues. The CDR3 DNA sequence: TGTGCCACCAGGACCGGGGGGGGGCCCTACAATGAGCAGTTCTTC. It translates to CATRTGGGPYNEQFF. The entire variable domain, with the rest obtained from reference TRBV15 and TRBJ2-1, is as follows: DAMVIQNPRYQVTQFGKPVTLSCSQTLNHNVMYWYQQKSSQAPKLLFHYYDKDFNNEADTPDNFQSRRPNTSFCFLDIRSPGLGDTAMYLCATRTGGGPYNEQFFGPGTRLTVL.

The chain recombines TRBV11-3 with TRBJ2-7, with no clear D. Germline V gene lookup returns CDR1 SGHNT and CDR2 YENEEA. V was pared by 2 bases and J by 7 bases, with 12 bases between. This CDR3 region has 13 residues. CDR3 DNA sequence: TGTGCCAGCAGCTTAAGGCCCTCTCAGGAGCAGTACTTC. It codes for CASSLRPSQEQYF.

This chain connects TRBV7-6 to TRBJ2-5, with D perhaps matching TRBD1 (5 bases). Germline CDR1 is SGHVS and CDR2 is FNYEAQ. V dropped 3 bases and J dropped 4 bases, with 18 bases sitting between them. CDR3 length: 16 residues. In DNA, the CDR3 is TGTGCCAGCAGCTTGGGGCGACTGAGTACCCTAGAGACCCAGTACTTC. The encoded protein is CASSLGRLSTLETQYF.

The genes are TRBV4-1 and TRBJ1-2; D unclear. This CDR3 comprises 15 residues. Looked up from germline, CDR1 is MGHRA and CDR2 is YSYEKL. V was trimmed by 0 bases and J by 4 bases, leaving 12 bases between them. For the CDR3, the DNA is TGCGCCAGCAGCCAAGATTCGGGAGGCTTCTATGGCTACACCTTC. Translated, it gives CASSQDSGGFYGYTF.

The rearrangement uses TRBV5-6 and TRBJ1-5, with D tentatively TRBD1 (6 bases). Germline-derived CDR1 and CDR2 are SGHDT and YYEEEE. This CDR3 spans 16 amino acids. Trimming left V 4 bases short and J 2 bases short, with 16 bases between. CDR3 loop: CASSKTTQGGNQPQHF. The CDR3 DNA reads TGTGCCAGCAGCAAAACGACACAGGGTGGCAATCAGCCCCAGCATTTT.

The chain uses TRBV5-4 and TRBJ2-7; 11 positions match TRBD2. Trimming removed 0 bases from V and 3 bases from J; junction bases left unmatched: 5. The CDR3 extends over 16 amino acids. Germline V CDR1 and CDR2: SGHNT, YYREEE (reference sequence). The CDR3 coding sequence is TGTGCCAGCAGCTTGGTGTCTAGCGGGAGGAGCTACGAGCAGTACTTC. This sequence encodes CASSLVSSGRSYEQYF.

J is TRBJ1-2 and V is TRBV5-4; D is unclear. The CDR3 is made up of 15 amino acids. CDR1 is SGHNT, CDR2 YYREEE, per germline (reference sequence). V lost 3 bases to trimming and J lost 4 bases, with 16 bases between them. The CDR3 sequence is CASSSPTDGAYGYTF. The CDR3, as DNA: TGTGCCAGCAGCTCCCCGACGGACGGAGCCTATGGCTACACCTTC.

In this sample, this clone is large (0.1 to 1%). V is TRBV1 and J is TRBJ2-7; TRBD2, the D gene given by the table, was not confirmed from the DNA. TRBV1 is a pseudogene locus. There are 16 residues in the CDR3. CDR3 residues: CTSSHKALAGGEEQYF. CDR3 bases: TGCACCAGCAGCCACAAGGCCCTAGCGGGGGGGGAGGAGCAGTACTTC.

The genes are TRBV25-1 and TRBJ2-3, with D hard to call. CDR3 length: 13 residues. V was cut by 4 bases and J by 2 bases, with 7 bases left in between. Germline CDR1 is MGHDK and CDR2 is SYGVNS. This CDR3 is CASSAEYTDTQYF. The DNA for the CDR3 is TGTGCCAGCAGTGCCGAGTACACAGATACGCAGTATTTT. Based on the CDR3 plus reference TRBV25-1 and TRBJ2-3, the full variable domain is EADIYQTPRYLVIGTGKKITLECSQTMGHDKMYWYQQDPGMELHLIHYSYGVNSTEKGDLSSESTVSRIRTEHFPLTLESARPSHTSQYLCASSAEYTDTQYFGPGTRLTVL.

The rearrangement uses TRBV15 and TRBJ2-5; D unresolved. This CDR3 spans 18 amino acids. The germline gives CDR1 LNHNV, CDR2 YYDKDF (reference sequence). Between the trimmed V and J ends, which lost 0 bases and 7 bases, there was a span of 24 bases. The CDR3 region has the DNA TGTGCCACCAGCAGAGATCGGTCGTGGGGAAGGGTTTTGGGGACCCAGTACTTC. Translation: CATSRDRSWGRVLGTQYF.

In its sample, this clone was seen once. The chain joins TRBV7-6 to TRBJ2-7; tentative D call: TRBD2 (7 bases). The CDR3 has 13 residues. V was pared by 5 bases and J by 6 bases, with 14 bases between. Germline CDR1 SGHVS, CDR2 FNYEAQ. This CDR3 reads CASSPSGGPEQYF. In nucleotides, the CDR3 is TGTGCCAGCAGCCCTTCCGGGGGGCCCGAGCAGTACTTC.

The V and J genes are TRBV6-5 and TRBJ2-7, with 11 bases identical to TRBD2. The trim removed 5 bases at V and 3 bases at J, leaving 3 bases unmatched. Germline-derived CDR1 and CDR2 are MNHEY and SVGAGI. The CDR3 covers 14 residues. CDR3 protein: CASSAGTSGYEQYF. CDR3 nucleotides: TGTGCCAGCAGTGCCGGGACTAGCGGCTACGAGCAGTACTTC.

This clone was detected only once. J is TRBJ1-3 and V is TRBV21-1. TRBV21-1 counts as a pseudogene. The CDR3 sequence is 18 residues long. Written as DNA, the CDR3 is TGTGCCAGCAGCAATAAAAACGGGCCGTTCAACTCTGGAAACACCATATATTTT. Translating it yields CASSNKNGPFNSGNTIYF.

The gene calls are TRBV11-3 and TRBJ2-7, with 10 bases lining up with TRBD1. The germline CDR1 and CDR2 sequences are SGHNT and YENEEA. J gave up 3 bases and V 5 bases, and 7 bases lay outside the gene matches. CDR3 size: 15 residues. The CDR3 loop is CASSQLDRGNYEQYF. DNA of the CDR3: TGTGCCAGCAGCCAGCTGGACAGGGGGAACTACGAGCAGTACTTC.

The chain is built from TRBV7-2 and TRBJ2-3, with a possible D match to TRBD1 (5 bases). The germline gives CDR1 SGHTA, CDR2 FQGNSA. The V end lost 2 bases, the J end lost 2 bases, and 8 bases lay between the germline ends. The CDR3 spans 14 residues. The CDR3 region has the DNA TGTGCCAGCAGCTTACAGGGCTCCACAGATACGCAGTATTTT. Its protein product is CASSLQGSTDTQYF.

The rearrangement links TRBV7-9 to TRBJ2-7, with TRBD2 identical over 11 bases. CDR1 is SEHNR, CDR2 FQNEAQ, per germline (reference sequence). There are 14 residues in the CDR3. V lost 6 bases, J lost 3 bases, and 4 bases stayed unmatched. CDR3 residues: CASRGTSGYYEQYF. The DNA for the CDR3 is TGTGCCAGCAGGGGGACTAGCGGTTACTACGAGCAGTACTTC.

The DNA of the CDR3 is TGTGCCTGGAGTCCCAGGGAGGGGGCGGTTTGGGGCCACTATGGCTACACCTTC. It encodes CAWSPREGAVWGHYGYTF. The V call is TRBV30, the J call TRBJ1-2; 7 bases line up with TRBD1. Per the germline V gene, CDR1 is GTSNPN and CDR2 is SVGIG (reference sequence). The V gene end was trimmed by 2 bases and the J gene end by 3 bases; junction bases not matched to a gene: 18. CDR3 length equals 18 residues.

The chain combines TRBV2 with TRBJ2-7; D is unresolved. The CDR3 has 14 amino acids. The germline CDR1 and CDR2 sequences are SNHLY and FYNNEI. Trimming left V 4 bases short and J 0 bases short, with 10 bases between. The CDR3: CASSVKESSYEQYF. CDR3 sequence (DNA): TGTGCCAGCAGTGTAAAGGAGAGCTCCTACGAGCAGTACTTC.